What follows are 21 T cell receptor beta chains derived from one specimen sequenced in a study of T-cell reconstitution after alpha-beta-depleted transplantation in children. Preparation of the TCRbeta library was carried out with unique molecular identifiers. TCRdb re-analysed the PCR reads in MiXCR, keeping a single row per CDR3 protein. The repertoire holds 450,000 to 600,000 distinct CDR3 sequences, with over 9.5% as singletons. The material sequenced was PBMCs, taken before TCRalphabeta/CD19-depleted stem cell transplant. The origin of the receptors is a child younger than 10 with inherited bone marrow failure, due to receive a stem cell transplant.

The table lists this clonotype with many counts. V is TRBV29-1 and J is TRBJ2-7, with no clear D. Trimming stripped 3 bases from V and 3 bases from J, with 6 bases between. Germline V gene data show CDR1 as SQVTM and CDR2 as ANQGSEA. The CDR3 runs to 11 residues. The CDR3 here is CSVDVGYEQYF. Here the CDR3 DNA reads TGCAGCGTTGATGTGGGCTACGAGCAGTACTTC.

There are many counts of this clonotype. CDR3: CAWSNTSGLNEQFF. CDR3 bases: TGTGCCTGGAGTAATACTAGCGGATTAAATGAGCAGTTCTTC. The gene calls are TRBV30 and TRBJ2-1; 8 bases line up with TRBD2. Trimming removed 2 bases from V and 7 bases from J; junction bases left unmatched: 7. Germline loops: CDR1 GTSNPN, CDR2 SVGIG (reference sequence). The length of the CDR3 is 14 residues.

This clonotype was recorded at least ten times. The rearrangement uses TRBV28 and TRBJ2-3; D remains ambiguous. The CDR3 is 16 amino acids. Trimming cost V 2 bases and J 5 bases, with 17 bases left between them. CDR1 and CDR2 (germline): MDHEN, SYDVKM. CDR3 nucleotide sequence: TGTGCCAGCAGTTTAGTCCAAATCCTAGTCAAAGATACGCAGTATTTT. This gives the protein CASSLVQILVKDTQYF.

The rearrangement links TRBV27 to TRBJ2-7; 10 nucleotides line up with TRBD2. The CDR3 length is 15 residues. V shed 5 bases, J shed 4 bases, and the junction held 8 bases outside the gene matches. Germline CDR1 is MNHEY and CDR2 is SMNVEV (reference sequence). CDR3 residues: CASSTGTSVSYEQYF. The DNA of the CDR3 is TGTGCCAGCAGTACAGGGACTAGCGTGAGTTACGAGCAGTACTTC.

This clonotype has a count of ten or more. CDR3 region: CASTRSGSYEQYF. CDR3 coding DNA: TGTGCCAGCACCCGTAGCGGCTCCTACGAGCAGTACTTC. The V and J genes are TRBV28 and TRBJ2-7, with D possibly TRBD2 on 6 matching bases. The germline V gene encodes CDR1 MDHEN and CDR2 SYDVKM. Trimming left V 7 bases short and J 0 bases short, with 10 bases between. This CDR3 contains 13 residues.

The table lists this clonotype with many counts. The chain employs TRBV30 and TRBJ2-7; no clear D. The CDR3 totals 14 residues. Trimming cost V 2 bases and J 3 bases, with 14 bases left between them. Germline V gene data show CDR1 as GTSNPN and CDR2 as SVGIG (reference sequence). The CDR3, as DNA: TGTGCCTGGAGTTCTGTGGGCGGTGTCTACGAGCAGTACTTC. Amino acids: CAWSSVGGVYEQYF.

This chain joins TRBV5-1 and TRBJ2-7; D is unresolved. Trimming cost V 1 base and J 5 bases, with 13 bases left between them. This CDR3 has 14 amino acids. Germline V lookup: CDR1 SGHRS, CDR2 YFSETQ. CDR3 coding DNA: TGCGCCAGCAGCTTGCCCAGTTCCTCGAACGAGCAGTACTTC. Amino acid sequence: CASSLPSSSNEQYF.

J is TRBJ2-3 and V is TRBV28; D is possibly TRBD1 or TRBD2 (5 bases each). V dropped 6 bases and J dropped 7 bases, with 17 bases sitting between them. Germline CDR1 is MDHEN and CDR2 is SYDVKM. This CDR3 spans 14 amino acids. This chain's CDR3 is CASSPGTLCNTQYF. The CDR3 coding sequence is TGTGCCAGCAGCCCCGGGACCCTCTGCAATACGCAGTATTTT.

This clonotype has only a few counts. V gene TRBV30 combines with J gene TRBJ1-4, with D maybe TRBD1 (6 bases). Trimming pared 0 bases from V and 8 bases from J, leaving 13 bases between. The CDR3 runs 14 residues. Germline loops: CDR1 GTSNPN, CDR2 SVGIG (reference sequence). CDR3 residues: CAWSVGQGHEKLFF. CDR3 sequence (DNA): TGTGCCTGGAGTGTGGGGCAGGGACACGAAAAACTGTTTTTT.

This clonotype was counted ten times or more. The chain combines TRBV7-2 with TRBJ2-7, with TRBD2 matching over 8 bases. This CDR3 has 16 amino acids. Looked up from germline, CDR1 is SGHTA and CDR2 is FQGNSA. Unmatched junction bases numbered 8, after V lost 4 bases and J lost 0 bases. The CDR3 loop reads CASSWNGLALSYEQYF. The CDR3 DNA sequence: TGTGCCAGCAGCTGGAACGGACTAGCCCTCTCCTACGAGCAGTACTTC.

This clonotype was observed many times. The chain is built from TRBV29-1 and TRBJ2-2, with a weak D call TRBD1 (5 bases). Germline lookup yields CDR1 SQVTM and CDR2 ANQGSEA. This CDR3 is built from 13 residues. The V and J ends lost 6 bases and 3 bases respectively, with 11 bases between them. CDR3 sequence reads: CSVLQVYTGELFF. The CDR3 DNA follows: TGCAGCGTCCTACAGGTCTACACCGGGGAGCTGTTTTTT.

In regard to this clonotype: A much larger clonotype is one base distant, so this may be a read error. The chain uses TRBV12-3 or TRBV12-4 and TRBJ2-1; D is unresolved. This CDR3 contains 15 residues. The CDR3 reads CASSLQPVQGNERFF. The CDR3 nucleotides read TGTGCCAGCAGTTTACAGCCGGTGCAAGGCAATGAGCGGTTCTTC.

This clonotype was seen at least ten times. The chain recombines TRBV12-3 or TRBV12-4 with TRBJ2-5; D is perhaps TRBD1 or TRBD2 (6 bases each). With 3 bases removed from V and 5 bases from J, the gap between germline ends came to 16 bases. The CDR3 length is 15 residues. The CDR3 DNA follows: TGTGCCAGCAGTTTGCGTGACGGGGGCCGGGAGACCCAGTACTTC. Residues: CASSLRDGGRETQYF.

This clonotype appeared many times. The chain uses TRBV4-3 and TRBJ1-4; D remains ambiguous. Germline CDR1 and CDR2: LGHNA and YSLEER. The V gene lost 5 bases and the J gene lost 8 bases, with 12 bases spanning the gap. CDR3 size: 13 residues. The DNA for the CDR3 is TGCGCCAGCAGCTTGGTCGGTAGGGAAAAACTGTTTTTT. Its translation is CASSLVGREKLFF.

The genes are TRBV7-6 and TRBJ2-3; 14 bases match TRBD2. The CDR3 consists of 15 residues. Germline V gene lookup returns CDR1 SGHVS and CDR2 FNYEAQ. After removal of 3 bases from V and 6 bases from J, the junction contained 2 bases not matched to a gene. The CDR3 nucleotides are TGTGCCAGCAGCTTGCGGACTAGCGGGAGGGATACGCAGTATTTT. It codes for CASSLRTSGRDTQYF.

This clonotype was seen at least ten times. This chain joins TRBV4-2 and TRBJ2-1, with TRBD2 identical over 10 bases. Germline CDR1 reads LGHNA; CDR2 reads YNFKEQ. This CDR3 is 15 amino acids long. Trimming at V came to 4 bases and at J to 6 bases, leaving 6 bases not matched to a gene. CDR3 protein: CASSPSGSSANEQFF. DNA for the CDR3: TGTGCCAGCAGCCCTAGCGGGAGTTCGGCCAATGAGCAGTTCTTC.

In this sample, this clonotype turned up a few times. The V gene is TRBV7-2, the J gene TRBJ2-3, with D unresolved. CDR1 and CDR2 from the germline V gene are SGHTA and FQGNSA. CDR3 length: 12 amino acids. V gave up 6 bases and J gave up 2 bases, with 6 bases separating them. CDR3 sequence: CASSTYTDTQYF. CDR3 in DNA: TGTGCCAGCAGTACCTACACAGATACGCAGTATTTT.

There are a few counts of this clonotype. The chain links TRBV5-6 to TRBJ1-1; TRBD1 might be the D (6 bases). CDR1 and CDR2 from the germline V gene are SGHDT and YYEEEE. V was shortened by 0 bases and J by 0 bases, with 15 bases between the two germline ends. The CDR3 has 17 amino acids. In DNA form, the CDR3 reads TGTGCCAGCAGCTTGGAACTACAGGGCCACATGAACACTGAAGCTTTCTTT. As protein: CASSLELQGHMNTEAFF.

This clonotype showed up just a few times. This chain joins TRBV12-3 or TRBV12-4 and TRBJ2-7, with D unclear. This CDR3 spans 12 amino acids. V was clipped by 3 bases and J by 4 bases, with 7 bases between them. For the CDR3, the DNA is TGTGCCAGCAGTTTTACCGCGTACGAGCAGTACTTC. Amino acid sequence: CASSFTAYEQYF.

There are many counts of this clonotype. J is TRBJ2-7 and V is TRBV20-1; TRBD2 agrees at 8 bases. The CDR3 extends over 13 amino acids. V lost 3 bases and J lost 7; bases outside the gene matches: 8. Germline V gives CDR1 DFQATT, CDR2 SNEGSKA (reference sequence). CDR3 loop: CSASGRGSREQYF. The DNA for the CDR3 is TGCAGTGCTAGCGGGAGGGGGTCTCGGGAGCAGTACTTC.

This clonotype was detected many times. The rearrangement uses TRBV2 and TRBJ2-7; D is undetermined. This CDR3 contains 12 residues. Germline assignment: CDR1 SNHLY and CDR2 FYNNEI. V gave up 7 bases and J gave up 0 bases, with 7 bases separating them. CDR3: CASIGSSYEQYF. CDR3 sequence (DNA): TGTGCCAGCATAGGCTCCTCCTACGAGCAGTACTTC.